This T cell receptor beta chain appears in the sequencing data of a study of glioma-infiltrating T cells. Findings and limits, study-wide: CDR3 overlap between tissue and blood was very small. Non-neoplastic patients had below-expected tissue-blood divergence, while all gliomas exceeded expectation.

Using RNA template, CDR3s of TCR alpha and beta were amplified with iRepertoire arm-PCR. Tissue mRNA or PBMC total RNA, about 85-400 ng, went into one-step reverse transcription and amplification. Each CDR3 protein is one row after TCRdb ran MiXCR on the multiplex PCR reads. The table has 90,000 to 110,000 distinct CDR3 sequences, around a quarter seen once; the top ten hold 35%. Notes on this clonotype: Its matching antigen is unknown. One base away lies a much larger clone, so this may be a sequencing read error.

This CDR3 is 14 amino acids long. V dropped 0 bases and J dropped 2 bases, with 9 bases sitting between them. CDR1 and CDR2 from the germline V gene are SGHRS and YFSETQ. Material for sequencing was glioma tissue, nonneoplastic brain tissue, or PBMCs (not recorded which). This chain links TRBV5-1 with TRBJ2-7; D is unresolved. The sequence was collected from a human donor with low-grade glioma or glioblastoma, undergoing nonglioma brain surgery, or in good health (not recorded which). CDR3 bases: TGCGCCAGCAGCTTGGCAACTGTAGCCTACGAGCAGTACTTC. It translates to CASSLATVAYEQYF. Supplemented by reference TRBV5-1 and TRBJ2-7, the full variable domain reads KAGVTQTPRYLIKTRGQQVTLSCSPISGHRSVSWYQQTPGQGLQFLFEYFSETQRNKGNFPGRFSGRQFSNSRSEMNVSTLELGDSALYLCASSLATVAYEQYFGPGTRLTVT.